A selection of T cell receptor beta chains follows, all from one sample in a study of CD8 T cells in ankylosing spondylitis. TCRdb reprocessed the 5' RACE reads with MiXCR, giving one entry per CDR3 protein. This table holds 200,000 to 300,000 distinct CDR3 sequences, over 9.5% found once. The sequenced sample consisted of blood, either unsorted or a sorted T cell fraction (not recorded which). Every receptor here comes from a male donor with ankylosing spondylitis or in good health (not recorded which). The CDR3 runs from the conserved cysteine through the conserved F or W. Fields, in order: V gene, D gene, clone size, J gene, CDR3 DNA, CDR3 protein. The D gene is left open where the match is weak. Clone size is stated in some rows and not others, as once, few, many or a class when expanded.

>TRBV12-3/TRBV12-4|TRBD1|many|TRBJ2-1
TGTGCCAGCAGTTTCCCACAGGGGGTTAGAAATGAGCAGTTCTTC
CASSFPQGVRNEQFF
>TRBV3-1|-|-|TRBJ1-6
TGTGCCAGCAGCCCACAGGACCTTTTGAATCAACCCCTCCACTTT
CASSPQDLLNQPLHF
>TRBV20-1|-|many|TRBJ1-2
TGCAGTGCTATGGTCCGGGAAAACTATGGCTACACCTTC
CSAMVRENYGYTF
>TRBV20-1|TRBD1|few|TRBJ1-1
TGCAGTGCTAGAGATGACAGGGCCATGAACACTGAAGCTTTCTTT
CSARDDRAMNTEAFF
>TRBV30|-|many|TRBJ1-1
TGTGCCTGGAGCGACGGGAACACTGAAGCTTTCTTT
CAWSDGNTEAFF
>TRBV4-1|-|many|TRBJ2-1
TGCGCCAGCAGCCAACCCGAACTAGTTCGGGAGCAGTTCTTC
CASSQPELVREQFF
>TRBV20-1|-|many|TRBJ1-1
TGCAGTGCTAGAGATCAGACTGAAGCTTTCTTT
CSARDQTEAFF
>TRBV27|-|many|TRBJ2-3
TGTGCCAGCAGTTTTGGGGGGGCCATAGATACGCAGTATTTT
CASSFGGAIDTQYF
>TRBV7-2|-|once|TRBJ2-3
TGTGCCAGCAGCTTAGGGACAGCCCCAGATACGCAGTATTTT
CASSLGTAPDTQYF
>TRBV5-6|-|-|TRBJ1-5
TGTGCCAGCAGCCGGGACAACAATCAGCCCCAGCATTTT
CASSRDNNQPQHF
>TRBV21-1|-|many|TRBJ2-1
TGTGCCAGCAGCACGGAGGGCCATGAGCAGTTCTTC
CASSTEGHEQFF
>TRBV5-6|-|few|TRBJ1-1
TGTGCCAGCAGCCAAAAAGGGGCTGAAGCTTTCTTT
CASSQKGAEAFF
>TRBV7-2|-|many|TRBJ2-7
TGTGCCAGCAGCTTAGCGAAGGAGCAGTACTTC
CASSLAKEQYF
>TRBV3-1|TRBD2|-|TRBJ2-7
TGTGCCAGCAGCCAAACTAGCGGGAGGGCCGACGAGCAGTACTTC
CASSQTSGRADEQYF
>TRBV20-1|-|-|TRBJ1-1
TGCAGCTCCCCGGAGGGGACTGAAGCTTTCTTT
CSSPEGTEAFF
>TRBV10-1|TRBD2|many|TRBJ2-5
TGCGCCAGTCCGACTAGCGGGCTCGAAGAGACCCAGTACTTC
CASPTSGLEETQYF
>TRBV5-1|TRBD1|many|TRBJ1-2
TGCGCCAGCAGCTTGATGTCAGGACAGGGTAATGGCTACACCTTC
CASSLMSGQGNGYTF
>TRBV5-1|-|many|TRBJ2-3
TGCGCCAGCAGCTTCAGAGGGGATTCAGATACGCAGTATTTT
CASSFRGDSDTQYF
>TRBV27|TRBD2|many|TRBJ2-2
TGTGCCAGCAGTTTAAGCGGGGCCACCGGGGAGCTGTTTTTT
CASSLSGATGELFF
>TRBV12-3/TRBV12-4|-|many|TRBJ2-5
TGTGCCAGCAGTTCAGGGGGGGCTCTTGTGGGGCAAGAGACCCAGTACTTC
CASSSGGALVGQETQYF
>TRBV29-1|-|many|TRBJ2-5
TGCAGCGTTGAATTTGACCTTGGGGAGACCCAGTACTTC
CSVEFDLGETQYF
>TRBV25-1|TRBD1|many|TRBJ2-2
TGTGCCAGCAGTGACCCTAGGACAGGGTCCGGGGAGCTGTTTTTT
CASSDPRTGSGELFF
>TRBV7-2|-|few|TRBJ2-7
TGTGCCAGCAGCTTAAAGACCGGGACCCTCGGCGGGCAGTACTTC
CASSLKTGTLGGQYF
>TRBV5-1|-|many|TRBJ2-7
TGCGCCAGCAGCTTACGGTTTAACTACGAGCAGTACTTC
CASSLRFNYEQYF
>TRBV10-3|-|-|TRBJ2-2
TGTGCCATCACCCGGAACACCGGGGAGCTGTTTTTT
CAITRNTGELFF
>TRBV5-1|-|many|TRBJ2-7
TGCGCCAGCAGCTTGGTATTACAGGCCTCCCAGGGCGAGCAGTACTTC
CASSLVLQASQGEQYF
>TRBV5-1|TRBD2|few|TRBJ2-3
TGCGCCAGCAGCATAGACAGTGTCCTAGCGGGAAATACGCAGTATTTT
CASSIDSVLAGNTQYF
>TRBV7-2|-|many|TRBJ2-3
TGTGCCAGCAGCTTCGAACTAAGGGCGTATTTT
CASSFELRAYF
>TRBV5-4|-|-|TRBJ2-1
TGTGCCAGCAGCTTGTCAGGGGCGAGCTCCTACAATGAGCAGTTCTTC
CASSLSGASSYNEQFF
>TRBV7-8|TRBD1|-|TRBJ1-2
TGTGCCAGCAGCAACCGGGACAGGGCGACCTATGGCTACACCTTC
CASSNRDRATYGYTF
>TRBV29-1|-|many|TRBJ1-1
TGCAGCGGACTTGGCACTGAAGCTTTCTTT
CSGLGTEAFF
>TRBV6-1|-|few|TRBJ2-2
TGTGCCATACGACGGACAGTTCGGACCGGGGAGCTGTTTTTT
CAIRRTVRTGELFF